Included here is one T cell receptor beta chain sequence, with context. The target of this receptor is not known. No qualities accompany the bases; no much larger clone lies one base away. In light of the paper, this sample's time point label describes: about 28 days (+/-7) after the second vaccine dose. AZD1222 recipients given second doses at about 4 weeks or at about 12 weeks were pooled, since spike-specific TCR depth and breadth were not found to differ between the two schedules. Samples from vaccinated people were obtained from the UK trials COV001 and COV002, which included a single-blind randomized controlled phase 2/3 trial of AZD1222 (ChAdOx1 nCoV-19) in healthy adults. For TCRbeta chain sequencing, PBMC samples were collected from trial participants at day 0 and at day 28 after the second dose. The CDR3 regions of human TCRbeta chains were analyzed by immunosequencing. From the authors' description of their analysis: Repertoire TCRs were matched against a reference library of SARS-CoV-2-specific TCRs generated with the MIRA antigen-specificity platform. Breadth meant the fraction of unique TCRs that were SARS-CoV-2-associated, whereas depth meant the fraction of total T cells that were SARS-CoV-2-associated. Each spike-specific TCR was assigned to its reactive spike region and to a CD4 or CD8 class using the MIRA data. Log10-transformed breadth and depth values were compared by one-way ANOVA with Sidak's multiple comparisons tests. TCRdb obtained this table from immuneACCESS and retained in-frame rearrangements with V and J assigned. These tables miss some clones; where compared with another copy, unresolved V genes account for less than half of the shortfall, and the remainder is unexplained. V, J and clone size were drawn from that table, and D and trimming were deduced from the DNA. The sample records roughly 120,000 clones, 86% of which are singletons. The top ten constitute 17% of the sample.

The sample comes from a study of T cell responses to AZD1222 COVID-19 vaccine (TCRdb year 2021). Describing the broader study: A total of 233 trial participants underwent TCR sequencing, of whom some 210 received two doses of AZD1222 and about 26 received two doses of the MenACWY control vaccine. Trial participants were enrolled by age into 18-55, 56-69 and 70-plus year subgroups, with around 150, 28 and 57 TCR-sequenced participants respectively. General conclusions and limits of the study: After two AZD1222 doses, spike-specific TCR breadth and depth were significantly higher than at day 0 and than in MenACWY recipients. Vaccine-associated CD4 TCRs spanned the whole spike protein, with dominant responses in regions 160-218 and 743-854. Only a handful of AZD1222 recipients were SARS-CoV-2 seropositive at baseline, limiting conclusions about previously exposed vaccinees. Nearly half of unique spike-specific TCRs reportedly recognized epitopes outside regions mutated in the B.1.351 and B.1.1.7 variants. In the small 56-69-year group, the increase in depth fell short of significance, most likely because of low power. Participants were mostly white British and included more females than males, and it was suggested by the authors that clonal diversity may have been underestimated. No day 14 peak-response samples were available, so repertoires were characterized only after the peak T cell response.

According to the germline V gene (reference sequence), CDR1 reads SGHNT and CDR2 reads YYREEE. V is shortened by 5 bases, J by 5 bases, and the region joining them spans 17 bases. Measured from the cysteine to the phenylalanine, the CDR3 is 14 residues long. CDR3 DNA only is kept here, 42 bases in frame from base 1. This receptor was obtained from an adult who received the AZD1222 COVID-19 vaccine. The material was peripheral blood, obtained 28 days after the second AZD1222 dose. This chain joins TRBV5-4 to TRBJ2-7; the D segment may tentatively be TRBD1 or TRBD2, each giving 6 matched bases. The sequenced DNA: TGTGCCAGCAGACAATGGGGGGCCACCGACGAGCAGTACTTC. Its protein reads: CASRQWGATDEQYF.